These 26 T cell receptor beta chains originate from one sample sequenced in a study of T cell responses to AZD1222 COVID-19 vaccine. Measured with immunoSEQ multiplex PCR; TCRdb has only the in-frame clones, and not every one. The table lists tens of thousands of clones, roughly 91% of them singletons. The sample was peripheral blood, taken on day 0 of AZD1222 vaccination. The receptors come from an adult in good health.

The V call is TRBV6-2 or TRBV6-3, the J call TRBJ2-1; D may be TRBD2 (7 bases). CDR3 length: 18 amino acids. Trimming took 0 bases from V and 7 from J, leaving 22 bases between them. The germline V gene has CDR1 MNHEY and CDR2 SVGEGT. CDR3: CASSYSNLRRGPSNEQFF. CDR3 DNA: TGTGCCAGCAGTTACTCGAATCTACGGCGGGGGCCGTCTAATGAGCAGTTCTTC.

V gene TRBV7-2 combines with J gene TRBJ2-5; the D gene is possibly TRBD2 (6 bases). The CDR3 is 14 amino acids. The V gene lost 0 bases and the J gene lost 4 bases, with 9 bases spanning the gap. CDR1 is SGHTA, CDR2 FQGNSA, per germline. This CDR3 reads CASSLAGGTETQYF. The DNA for the CDR3 is TGTGCCAGCAGCTTAGCGGGGGGAACAGAGACCCAGTACTTC. Complete variable domain (other parts from reference TRBV7-2 and TRBJ2-5): GAGVSQSPSNKVTEKGKDVELRCDPISGHTALYWYRQSLGQGLEFLIYFQGNSAPDKSGLPSDRFSAERTGGSVSTLTIQRTQQEDSAVYLCASSLAGGTETQYFGPGTRLLVL.

V usage is TRBV5-8 and J usage is TRBJ1-1; 8 bases line up with TRBD1. This CDR3 comprises 13 residues. The ends lost 4 bases at V and 4 bases at J; junction bases unmatched: 3. The germline gives CDR1 SGHTS, CDR2 YDEGEE. The CDR3: CASSRTGGTEAFF. CDR3 in DNA: TGTGCCAGCAGCCGCACAGGGGGCACTGAAGCTTTCTTT. Based on the CDR3 plus reference TRBV5-8 and TRBJ1-1, the full variable domain is EAGVTQSPTHLIKTRGQQATLRCSPISGHTSVYWYQQALGLGLQFLLWYDEGEERNRGNFPPRFSGRQFPNYSSELNVNALELEDSALYLCASSRTGGTEAFFGQGTRLTVV.

This clone was observed a few times. CDR3 nucleotides: TGTGCCAGCATCAGACCCGTAGGGGGTGAAGCTTTCTTT. This translates into CASIRPVGGEAFF. The rearrangement links TRBV28 to TRBJ1-1, with D perhaps matching TRBD1 (6 bases). Trimming cost V 7 bases and J 7 bases, with 16 bases left between them. Germline V lookup: CDR1 MDHEN, CDR2 SYDVKM. The CDR3 is 13 residues long.

This clone was detected only a few times. The rearrangement joins TRBV6-6 to TRBJ2-4; D call uncertain. The germline gives CDR1 MNHNY, CDR2 SVGAGI (reference sequence). This CDR3 contains 14 residues. Trimming pared 10 bases from V and 5 bases from J, leaving 18 bases between. As DNA, the CDR3 is TGTGCCACGCAGAGCCGGTTAGGCGAAAACATTCAGTACTTC. Encoded protein: CATQSRLGENIQYF.

The chain joins TRBV5-1 to TRBJ2-1; 8 nucleotides line up with TRBD1. Germline CDR1 SGHRS, CDR2 YFSETQ. The trim removed 3 bases at V and 4 bases at J, leaving 6 bases unmatched. The CDR3 runs to 15 residues. The CDR3 bases are TGCGCCAGCAGCTACCAACAGGGGGGATACAATGAGCAGTTCTTC. This gives the protein CASSYQQGGYNEQFF.

The chain has TRBV11-3 and TRBJ2-7, with 7 bases that match TRBD2. Germline CDR1 reads SGHNT; CDR2 reads YENEEA. V gave up 1 base and J gave up 6 bases; unmatched junction bases: 3. The CDR3 sequence is 13 residues long. In DNA form, the CDR3 reads TGTGCCAGCAGCTTAGGTTGGGGGGGCGAGCAGTACTTC. It encodes CASSLGWGGEQYF.

This chain connects TRBV12-5 to TRBJ1-5; no clear D. CDR1 and CDR2 (germline): LGHNT, FRNRAP. The CDR3 has 14 residues. Deletions cut 1 base from V and 1 base from J, with 5 bases between. DNA of the CDR3: TGTGCTAGTGGTTTGGGCGGGAGCAATCAGCCCCAGCATTTT. This gives the protein CASGLGGSNQPQHF.

This clone is a singleton in its sample. This chain connects TRBV19 to TRBJ2-2; tentative D call: TRBD1 (6 bases). V was trimmed by 4 bases and J by 5 bases, leaving 11 bases between them. The germline V gene encodes CDR1 LNHDA and CDR2 SQIVND (reference sequence). This CDR3 contains 14 residues. The CDR3 is CASSTIDRTGELFF. The CDR3 DNA sequence: TGTGCCAGTAGTACTATTGACAGGACCGGGGAGCTGTTTTTT.

V is TRBV28 and J is TRBJ1-1, with D tentatively TRBD1 (6 bases). CDR1 MDHEN and CDR2 SYDVKM come from the germline V gene. This CDR3 region has 13 residues. V lost 4 bases, J lost 0 bases, and 6 bases lay in between. The CDR3 loop reads CASSSGVNTEAFF. DNA for the CDR3: TGTGCCAGCAGTTCAGGGGTGAACACTGAAGCTTTCTTT.

The V gene is TRBV6-2 or TRBV6-3, the J gene TRBJ1-4; perhaps TRBD1 as D (5 bases). The CDR3 is 14 residues long. V was shortened by 4 bases and J by 8 bases, with 14 bases between the two germline ends. Germline V gene data show CDR1 as MNHEY and CDR2 as SVGEGT. The CDR3 DNA sequence: TGTGCCAGCAGTTTAGGGCGTCAGGGAGAAAAACTGTTTTTT. It is translated as CASSLGRQGEKLFF.

In this sample, this clone turned up once. In DNA form, the CDR3 reads TGTGCCAGTAGTCCCAGAAACTATGGCTACACCTTC. Its translation: CASSPRNYGYTF. The chain recombines TRBV19 with TRBJ1-2; D remains ambiguous. Deletions cut 5 bases from V and 2 bases from J, with 6 bases between. This CDR3 comprises 12 residues. From germline, CDR1 is LNHDA and CDR2 SQIVND (reference sequence).

The chain recombines TRBV11-2 with TRBJ2-7, with D perhaps given as TRBD1 or TRBD2 (6 bases each). Germline V CDR1 and CDR2: SGHAT, FQNNGV. The CDR3 has 13 residues. V dropped 1 base and J dropped 6 bases, with 10 bases sitting between them. For the CDR3, the DNA is TGTGCCAGCAGCTTAGTGGGGGGCGGCGAGCAGTACTTC. Protein product: CASSLVGGGEQYF.

This clone was seen once. CDR3 DNA sequence: TGCGCCAGCAGCTTAGGGACTAGCGGGCGCTACAATGAGCAGTTCTTC. Translated, it gives CASSLGTSGRYNEQFF. The chain is built from TRBV5-1 and TRBJ2-1, with TRBD2 matching over 12 bases. The CDR3 loop spans 16 amino acids. Germline lookup yields CDR1 SGHRS and CDR2 YFSETQ. The trim removed 2 bases at V and 3 bases at J, leaving 3 bases unmatched. The entire variable domain, with the rest obtained from reference TRBV5-1 and TRBJ2-1, is as follows: KAGVTQTPRYLIKTRGQQVTLSCSPISGHRSVSWYQQTPGQGLQFLFEYFSETQRNKGNFPGRFSGRQFSNSRSEMNVSTLELGDSALYLCASSLGTSGRYNEQFFGPGTRLTVL.

The chain carries TRBV7-2 and TRBJ1-1, with D possibly matching TRBD1 (5 bases). CDR3 length: 15 amino acids. CDR1 and CDR2 (germline): SGHTA, FQGNSA. The V and J ends lost 2 bases and 0 bases respectively, with 10 bases between them. Written as DNA, the CDR3 is TGTGCCAGCAGCTTATCCTCAGGGATGAACACTGAAGCTTTCTTT. Its protein product is CASSLSSGMNTEAFF.

Regarding this clone: This sample also contains other DNA sequences that code for the same CDR3. V is TRBV7-2 and J is TRBJ1-2, with unresolved D. Trimming took 1 base from V and 2 from J, leaving 5 bases between them. The CDR3 is 13 amino acids. The germline gives CDR1 SGHTA, CDR2 FQGNSA. This CDR3 is CASSLDGNYGYTF. The CDR3 DNA follows: TGTGCCAGCAGCTTAGACGGGAACTATGGCTACACCTTC.

The rearrangement links TRBV6-5 to TRBJ2-7, with 8 positions matching TRBD1. Germline V gene sequence: CDR1 MNHEY, CDR2 SVGAGI. This CDR3 region has 13 residues. With V trimmed by 5 bases and J by 4 bases, 4 bases remained unmatched. In DNA, the CDR3 is TGTGCCAGCAGTACGACAGGGGTATACGAGCAGTACTTC. This gives the protein CASSTTGVYEQYF.

The J gene is TRBJ1-5, the V gene TRBV2, with D uncertain. Germline V gene sequence: CDR1 SNHLY, CDR2 FYNNEI. The length of the CDR3 is 11 residues. The V gene lost 6 bases and the J gene lost 7 bases, with 7 bases spanning the gap. Here the CDR3 DNA reads TGTGCCAGCAGAGACAAACAGCCCCAGCATTTT. This encodes CASRDKQPQHF.

This clone was observed once. This may stem from a read error, because a much larger clone lies one nucleotide away. The same CDR3 also results from other DNA sequences found in this sample. The chain is built from TRBV6-4 and TRBJ1-2; 7 bases map to TRBD1. After removal of 4 bases from V and 8 bases from J, the junction contained 1 base not matched to a gene. CDR1 and CDR2 (germline): MRHNA, SNTAGT. The CDR3 covers 11 residues. The CDR3, as DNA: TGTGCCAGCAGTGGAGGGGGCGGCTACACCTTC. Its translation: CASSGGGGYTF.

This chain links TRBV2 with TRBJ2-4, with 7 bases aligning to TRBD1. CDR3 length equals 15 residues. From germline, CDR1 is SNHLY and CDR2 FYNNEI. V shed 2 bases and J 3 bases; nucleotides not matched to a gene: 4. The DNA for the CDR3 is TGTGCCAGCAGTGAAAAGGGGGCGGGCAAAAACATTCAGTACTTC. It codes for CASSEKGAGKNIQYF.

The V call is TRBV7-8, the J call TRBJ1-5; a possible D gene is TRBD1 (6 bases). CDR1 and CDR2 (germline): SGHVS, FQNEAQ. This CDR3 comprises 15 residues. V was pared by 5 bases and J by 5 bases, with 16 bases between. This chain's CDR3 is CASSQLGGADQPQHF. The CDR3 DNA sequence: TGTGCCAGCAGCCAACTAGGGGGGGCCGATCAGCCCCAGCATTTT.

This clone occurred a few times. This sequence joins TRBV19 and TRBJ2-7; the D is unclear. CDR1 LNHDA and CDR2 SQIVND come from the germline V gene (reference sequence). V gave up 7 bases and J gave up 0 bases, with 7 bases separating them. This CDR3 comprises 12 residues. CDR3 protein: CASISSSYEQYF. The CDR3 region has the DNA TGTGCCAGTATTTCAAGCTCCTACGAGCAGTACTTC.

The gene calls are TRBV19 and TRBJ1-6; D gene unclear. This CDR3 spans 13 amino acids. Deletions cut 2 bases from V and 9 bases from J, with 8 bases between. The germline gives CDR1 LNHDA, CDR2 SQIVND (reference sequence). The CDR3 loop reads CASSIIGGSPLHF. DNA of the CDR3: TGTGCCAGTAGTATAATCGGAGGTTCACCCCTCCACTTT.

The CDR3 region is CASSPPGLSNQPQHF. DNA of the CDR3: TGTGCCAGTAGTCCCCCTGGGCTGAGCAATCAGCCCCAGCATTTT. The gene calls are TRBV19 and TRBJ1-5; D not certain. Deletions cut 5 bases from V and 1 base from J, with 12 bases between. CDR3 length equals 15 residues. Per germline, CDR1 LNHDA and CDR2 SQIVND (reference sequence).

This chain links TRBV2 with TRBJ2-5; TRBD1 is a possible D gene (7 bases). In germline, CDR1 is SNHLY, CDR2 FYNNEI. This CDR3 has 13 residues. Trimming shortened V by 8 bases and J by 4 bases, and 14 bases separated the two germline ends. CDR3 bases: TGTGCCAGCCGACTAGGGGGCCGAGAGACCCAGTACTTC. Translated: CASRLGGRETQYF.

The chain employs TRBV2 and TRBJ1-3; D is uncertain. There are 13 residues in the CDR3. V lost 5 bases to trimming and J lost 0 bases, with 5 bases between them. Germline-derived CDR1 and CDR2 are SNHLY and FYNNEI. The DNA of the CDR3 is TGTGCCAGCAGTAGGAACTCTGGAAACACCATATATTTT. Encoded protein: CASSRNSGNTIYF.